This T cell receptor (beta chain) originates from a study of long-term antiretroviral therapy in people with HIV. Study in general: The 2015 recommendation for immediate ART came about a decade after the earliest samples.

About this clone: The antigen remains undetermined.

The libraries were made with immunoSEQ v3.0 at survey level. Each sample aimed for roughly 35,000-50,000 sequenced T-cell genomes. Clones were sequenced by immunoSEQ multiplex PCR, and TCRdb holds only the in-frame ones, with some missing. This sample has more than 20,000 clones, with 80% to 90% found just once. Study-wide results and caveats: When set beside controls, HIV repertoires had CDR3 length ranges that were narrower. Transplant-donor-level diversity was not reached after ART, though diversity increased.

Germline V lookup: CDR1 SGHAT, CDR2 FQNNGV. This CDR3 region has 14 residues. V was trimmed by 1 base and J by 3 bases, leaving 9 bases between them. This sample comprised unsorted PBMCs, obtained 3 years after starting antiretroviral therapy. J is TRBJ1-2 and V is TRBV11-2; D gene uncertain. The TCR was taken from a man aged 18 to 35 with HIV. The CDR3 region is CASSLGIGDYGYTF. DNA of the CDR3: TGTGCCAGCAGCTTAGGCATTGGGGACTATGGCTACACCTTC.